The source of this TCR beta chain is a study of prognosis after radiotherapy for stage I lung cancer (dated by TCRdb to 2020 to 2023). Context from the whole study: Over 15 stage I NSCLC patients were enrolled in Nanjing, China, between April 2018 and January 2019. Newly diagnosed primary stage I lung tumors were present in fourteen patients, and oligometastatic NSCLC after surgical resection of the primary tumor was present in roughly 5 patients. All patients were considered medically inoperable, owing to comorbidities in roughly 11 and refusal of surgery in seven or eight. The cohort comprised 10 to 15 men and six or seven women with a median age of approximately 70 years, ranging from about 53 to 90 years. Tumor histology was squamous cell carcinoma in several patients and adenocarcinoma in roughly 13. SBRT was given in 3 to 5 fractions with a biologically effective dose of at least 100 Gy, using image-guided IMRT or VMAT. Concurrent therapy was not administered to any patient alongside SBRT. After SBRT, distant metastases developed in about 20% of the 19 patients at a median of approximately 7 months, while the remaining 15 patients had no significant progression. This study profiled peripheral blood TCR beta repertoires from stage I NSCLC patients before and after stereotactic body radiotherapy and linked the repertoires to distant failure. For each of the 20 or so patients, one blood sample was taken before SBRT and one after, so the study sequenced around 40 samples in total. Here is what the overall study found, with its caveats: Tumor specificity of expanded TCR clones was not determined. Post-SBRT Shannon entropy and its change from baseline were lower in patients who developed distant metastases; baseline Shannon entropy was not associated with metastases. The study was limited by its small cohort and short follow-up, and the findings require independent validation. Unique TCR clone counts fell after SBRT (median about 9,700 before versus under 8,000 after; Wilcoxon paired P=0.011). TRBV and TRBJ usage frequencies reportedly varied with metastasis status, involving two V genes at baseline and about 10 V and two J genes after SBRT. All reported P values were unadjusted for multiple comparisons.

This clonotype appeared many times. What this receptor recognizes is not known. Per-base qualities were not stored, and no clone one base away is much larger. Two rounds of multiplex PCR were performed to amplify the TCR beta CDR3 region from genomic DNA. In the first round of PCR, primers specific to each TRBV and TRBJ gene were used, and the primer sequences are filed in Chinese patent CN105087789A. Universal primers were used in the second round of PCR. The Roche High Pure PCR Template Preparation Kit was used to extract genomic DNA from the frozen PBMCs. Paired-end sequencing with 151 bp reads was performed on the libraries using an Illumina HiSeq 3000. The study's processing was this. CutAdapt was used to discard raw reads that did not contain the multiplex PCR primer sequences. PEAR was used to merge high-quality paired reads into contigs. By aligning each contig to reference sequences, MiXCR assigned the TRB V, D and J gene segments to that contig. To remove sequencing errors, CDR3 sequences were clustered according to base quality and sequence similarity. Shannon entropy normalized by the natural log of productive TCR sequence number was used as the measure of diversity. Clonality was defined as one minus Shannon entropy divided by the natural log of the number of unique clonotypes. Using the Youden index from ROC curves, the researchers picked the repertoire-metric cut-offs for progression-free survival, and all analyses were carried out in R 3.5.3. In TCRdb, the public reads were trimmed at Q25 with fastp and aligned with MiXCR, with productive beta chains retained. Each record represents a unique CDR3 protein, reported with the most common genes and DNA among its rows. The V and J calls and clone size are TCRdb's, not the authors'. A total of around 15,000 distinct CDR3 sequences appear in this sample, approximately 15% of them only once. In total, the top ten clones hold 38% of the sample.

All patients had node-negative disease on CT and PET/CT, and none had a history of other malignancies or prior chemotherapy or radiotherapy. At each of two time points, roughly 5.7 milliliters of peripheral venous blood were collected into EDTA tubes. PBMCs were isolated by Ficoll-Paque Plus density-gradient centrifugation. Samples were stored at -80°C immediately after collection until analysis. This receptor was taken from a donor aged 50 or older with non-small cell lung cancer. Sequencing was performed on PBMCs, taken before or after stereotactic body radiation therapy (not recorded which).

The DNA sequence is given as TGTGCCAGCAGCCAAGTCGGAAAGACCCAGTACTTC. This sequence encodes CASSQVGKTQYF. The rearranged chain carries TRBV4-2 and TRBJ2-5, with the D gene uncertain. The germline V gene sets CDR1 to LGHNA and CDR2 to YNFKEQ. V and J lose 1 base and 6 bases, and a span of 6 bases separates them. From the cysteine up to the phenylalanine, the CDR3 has a length of 12 residues. Only the CDR3 portion is preserved as DNA: 36 bases, with reading frame beginning at the first base.